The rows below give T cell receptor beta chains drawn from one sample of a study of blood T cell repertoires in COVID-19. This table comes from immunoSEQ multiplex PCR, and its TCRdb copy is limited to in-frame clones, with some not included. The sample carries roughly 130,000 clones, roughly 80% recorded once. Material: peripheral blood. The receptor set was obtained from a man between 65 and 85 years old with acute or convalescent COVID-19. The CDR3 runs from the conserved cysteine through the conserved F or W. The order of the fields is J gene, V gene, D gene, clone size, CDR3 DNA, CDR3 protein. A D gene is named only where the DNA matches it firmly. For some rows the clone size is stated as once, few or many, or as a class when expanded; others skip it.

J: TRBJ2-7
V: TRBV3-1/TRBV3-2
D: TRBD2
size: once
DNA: TGTGCCAGCAGCCCTTGGACTAGCGGACTGAGCTCCTACGAGCAGTACTTC
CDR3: CASSPWTSGLSSYEQYF

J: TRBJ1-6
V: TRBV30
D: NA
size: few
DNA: TGTGCCCAGGAGGGCTCCTATAATTCACCCCTCCACTTT
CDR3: CAQEGSYNSPLHF

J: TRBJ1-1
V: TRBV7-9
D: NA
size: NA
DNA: TGTGCCAGCAGCTTACGGGAGAACACTGAAGCTTTCTTT
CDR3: CASSLRENTEAFF

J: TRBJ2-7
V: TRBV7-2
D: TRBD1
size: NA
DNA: TGTGCCAGCAGCCAACGTGGGACAGGGTATTTTCGCGAGCAGTACTTC
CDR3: CASSQRGTGYFREQYF

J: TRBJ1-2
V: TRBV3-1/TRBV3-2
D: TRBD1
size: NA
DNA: TGTGCCAGCAGCTCCCGGGACAGACTGATGAACTATGGCTACACCTTC
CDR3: CASSSRDRLMNYGYTF

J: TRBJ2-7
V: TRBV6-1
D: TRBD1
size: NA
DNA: TGTGCCAGCAGCCAGGACAGGGCGTACGAGCAGTACTTC
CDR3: CASSQDRAYEQYF

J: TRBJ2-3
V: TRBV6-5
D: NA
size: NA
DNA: TGTGCCAGCAGGGACACGTCCACAGATACGCAGTATTTT
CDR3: CASRDTSTDTQYF

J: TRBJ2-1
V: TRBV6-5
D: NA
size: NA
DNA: TGTGCCAGCAACATAAATGGTTTTGAGCAGTTCTTC
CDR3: CASNINGFEQFF

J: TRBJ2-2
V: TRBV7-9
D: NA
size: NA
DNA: TGTGCCAGCAGCTTAGGACGGGACGGGGAGCTGTTTTTT
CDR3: CASSLGRDGELFF

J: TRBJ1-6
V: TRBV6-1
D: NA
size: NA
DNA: TGTGCCAGCAGTGATCCAGGGGTAAATTCACCCCTCCACTTT
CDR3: CASSDPGVNSPLHF

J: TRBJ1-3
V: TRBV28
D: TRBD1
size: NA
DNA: TGTGCCAGCAGCTCATATTGGACAGGGCGGACCGGAAACACCATATATTTT
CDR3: CASSSYWTGRTGNTIYF

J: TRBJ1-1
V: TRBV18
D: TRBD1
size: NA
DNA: TGTGCCAGCTCACCTCGGACAGGGAGCGTGAACACTGAAGCTTTCTTT
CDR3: CASSPRTGSVNTEAFF

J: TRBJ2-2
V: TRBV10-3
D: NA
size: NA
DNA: TGTGCCATCAAGGGGGCGGGAACCGGGGAGCTGTTTTTT
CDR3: CAIKGAGTGELFF

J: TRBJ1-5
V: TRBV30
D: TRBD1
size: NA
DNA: TGTGCCTTACAGGACAGGGGAGGAATAAATCAGCCCCAGCATTTT
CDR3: CALQDRGGINQPQHF

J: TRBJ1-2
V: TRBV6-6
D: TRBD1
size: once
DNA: TGTGCCAGCACCCAAGAGGGACAGGTCTATGGCTACACCTTC
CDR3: CASTQEGQVYGYTF

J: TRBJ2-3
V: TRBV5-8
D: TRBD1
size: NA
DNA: TGTGCCAGCAGCCACTTGGACAGGGGGGGAGATACGCAGTATTTT
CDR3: CASSHLDRGGDTQYF

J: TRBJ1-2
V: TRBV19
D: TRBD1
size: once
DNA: TGTGCCAGTAGTACGACGACAGGGGGCGCCTATGGCTACACCTTC
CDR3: CASSTTTGGAYGYTF

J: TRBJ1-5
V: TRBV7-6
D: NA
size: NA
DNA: TGTGCCAGCAGCTTAGCAAGTTGGGGAGGTCAGCCCCAGCATTTT
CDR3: CASSLASWGGQPQHF

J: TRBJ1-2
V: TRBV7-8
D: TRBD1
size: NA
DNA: TGTGCCAGCAGCTCCCGGGGACAGGCGATTAACTATGGCTACACCTTC
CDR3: CASSSRGQAINYGYTF

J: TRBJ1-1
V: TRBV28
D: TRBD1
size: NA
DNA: TGTGCCAGCAGTTTGACAGGGGGAGATACTGAAGCTTTCTTT
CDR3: CASSLTGGDTEAFF

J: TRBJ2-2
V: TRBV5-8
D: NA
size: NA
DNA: TGTGCCAGCAGCTTGGCCCAGGACACGACGAACACCGGGGAGCTGTTTTTT
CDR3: CASSLAQDTTNTGELFF

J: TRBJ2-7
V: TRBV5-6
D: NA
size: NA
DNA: TGTGCCAGCAGCCCTAACTTCTACGAGCAGTACTTC
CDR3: CASSPNFYEQYF

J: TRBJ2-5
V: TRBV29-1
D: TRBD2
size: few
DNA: TGCAGCGTCGAAGTGACTAGCGGGGGGGAGACCCAGTACTTC
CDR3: CSVEVTSGGETQYF

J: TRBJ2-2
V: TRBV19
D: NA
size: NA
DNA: TGTGCCAGTAGTATAGGGTCGCTAAGGGGCACCGGGGAGCTGTTTTTT
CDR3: CASSIGSLRGTGELFF

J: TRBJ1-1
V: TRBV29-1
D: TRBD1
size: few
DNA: TGCAGCGCTTCGACAGGGGGGGACACTGAAGCTTTCTTT
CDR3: CSASTGGDTEAFF

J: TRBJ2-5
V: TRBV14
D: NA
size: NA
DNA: TGTGCCAGCAGCCAAGGGCAGCAAGAGACCCAGTACTTC
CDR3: CASSQGQQETQYF

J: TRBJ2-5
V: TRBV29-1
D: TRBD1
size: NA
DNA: TGCAGCGTTGCGAAGGGACAGGGCGCAGAGACCCAGTACTTC
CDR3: CSVAKGQGAETQYF

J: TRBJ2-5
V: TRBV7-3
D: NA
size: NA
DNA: TGTGCCAGCAGCTCCGGTAGTCGAGAGACCCAGTACTTC
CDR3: CASSSGSRETQYF

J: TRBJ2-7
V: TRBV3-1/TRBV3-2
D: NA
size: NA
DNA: TGTGCCAGCAGCCTTAGATGGGGGCGCGACGAGCAGTACTTC
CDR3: CASSLRWGRDEQYF

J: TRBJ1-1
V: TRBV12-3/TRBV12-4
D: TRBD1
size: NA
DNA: TGTGCCAGCAGTACAGGGGGCACTGAAGCTTTCTTT
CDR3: CASSTGGTEAFF

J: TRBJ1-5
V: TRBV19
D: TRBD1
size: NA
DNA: TGTGCCAGTAGCCTAGGGGGCGCCCCAAATCAGCCCCAGCATTTT
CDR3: CASSLGGAPNQPQHF

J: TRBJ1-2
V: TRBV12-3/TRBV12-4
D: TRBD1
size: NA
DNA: TGTGCCAGCAGTTTCGGACAGGGTTTGAGCTACACCTTC
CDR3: CASSFGQGLSYTF

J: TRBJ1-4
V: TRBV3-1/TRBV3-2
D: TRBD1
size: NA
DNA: TGTGCCAGCAGCCCGGGGACAGGGGGCCTTGCAACTAATGAAAAACTGTTTTTT
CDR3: CASSPGTGGLATNEKLFF

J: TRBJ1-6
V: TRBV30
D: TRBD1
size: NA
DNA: TGTGCCCTCCAGGGGGTCTATAATTCACCCCTCCACTTT
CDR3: CALQGVYNSPLHF

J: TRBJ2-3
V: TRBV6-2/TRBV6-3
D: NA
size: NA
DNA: TGTGCCAGCAGTGATCGACACATGGGAGATACGCAGTATTTT
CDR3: CASSDRHMGDTQYF

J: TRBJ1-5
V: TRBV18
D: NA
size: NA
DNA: TGTGCCAGCTCTCCCGGGACCTCCGGGAGGCCCCAGCATTTT
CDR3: CASSPGTSGRPQHF

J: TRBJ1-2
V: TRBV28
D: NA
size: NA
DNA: TGTGCCAGCAGTGTAGGAAGTGAGGTTGGCTACACCTTC
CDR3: CASSVGSEVGYTF

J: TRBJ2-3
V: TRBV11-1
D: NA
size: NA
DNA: TGTGCCAGCAGATTCAGGTCCCCTACAGATACGCAGTATTTT
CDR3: CASRFRSPTDTQYF

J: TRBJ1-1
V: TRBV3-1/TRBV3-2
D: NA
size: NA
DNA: TGTGCCAGCAGCCGGGGAGGGACTGAAGCTTTCTTT
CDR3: CASSRGGTEAFF

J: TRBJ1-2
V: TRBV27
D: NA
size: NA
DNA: TGTGCCAGCAGTAGGTACGGAGCCGCCACTTTAAACTATGGCTACACCTTC
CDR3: CASSRYGAATLNYGYTF

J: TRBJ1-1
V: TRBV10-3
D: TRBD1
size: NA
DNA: TGTGCCATCAGGGACGAAACAGGGGGCACTGAAGCTTTCTTT
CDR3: CAIRDETGGTEAFF

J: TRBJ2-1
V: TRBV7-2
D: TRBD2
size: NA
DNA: TGTGCCAGCAGCTCGGGACTAGCGGGGGGGCGCAATGAGCAGTTCTTC
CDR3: CASSSGLAGGRNEQFF

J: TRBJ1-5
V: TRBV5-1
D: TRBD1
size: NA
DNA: TGCGCCAGCAGCGAGCAGGGGGCGCCGGGCCAGCCCCAGCATTTT
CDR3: CASSEQGAPGQPQHF

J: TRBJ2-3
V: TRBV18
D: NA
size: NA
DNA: TGTGCCAGCTCACTTCAGGGGACCTTCACAGATACGCAGTATTTT
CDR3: CASSLQGTFTDTQYF

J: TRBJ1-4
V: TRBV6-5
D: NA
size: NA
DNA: TGTGCCAGCCAACCGGGTGCAACTAATGAAAAACTGTTTTTT
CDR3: CASQPGATNEKLFF

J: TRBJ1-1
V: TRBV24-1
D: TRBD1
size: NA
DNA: TGTGCCACCAGTACCATGACAGGGAGCGTCACTGAAGCTTTCTTT
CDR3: CATSTMTGSVTEAFF

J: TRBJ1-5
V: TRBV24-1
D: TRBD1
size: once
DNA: TGTGCCACCAGTGATCCTACGGACAGGGGGAAGAGACAGCCCCAGCATTTT
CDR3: CATSDPTDRGKRQPQHF

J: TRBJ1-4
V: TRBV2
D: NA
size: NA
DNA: TGTGCCAGCGTGCGGGAACCTAATGAAAAACTGTTTTTT
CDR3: CASVREPNEKLFF

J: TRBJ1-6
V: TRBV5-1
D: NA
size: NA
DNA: TGCGCCAGCAGCTTTTCAGGGCGGACGGCAAGCTCCTATAATTCACCCCTCCACTTT
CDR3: CASSFSGRTASSYNSPLHF

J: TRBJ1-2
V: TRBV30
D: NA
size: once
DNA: TGTGCCTGGAGTGTCTCTGAGGGCAACTATGGCTACACCTTC
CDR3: CAWSVSEGNYGYTF

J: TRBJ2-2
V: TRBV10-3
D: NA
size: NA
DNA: TGTGCCATCAGTGGCCCGGTCGGCGGGGAGCTGTTTTTT
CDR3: CAISGPVGGELFF

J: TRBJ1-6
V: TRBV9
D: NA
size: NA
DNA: TGTGCCAGCAGCGTAGCCAACAGGCCACCCCTCCACTTT
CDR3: CASSVANRPPLHF

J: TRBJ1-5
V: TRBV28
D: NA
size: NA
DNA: TGTGCCAGCAGTCCCCTGCGTCAGCCCCAGCATTTT
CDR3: CASSPLRQPQHF

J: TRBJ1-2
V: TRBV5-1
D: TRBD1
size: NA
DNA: TGCGCCAGCAGCAACAGGGGAGAGAATGGCTACACCTTC
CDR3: CASSNRGENGYTF